The rows below give T cell receptor beta chains drawn from one sample of a study of brain T cells in children with intractable seizures. Some clones are missing from TCRdb's copy, which holds only in-frame ones; the method was immunoSEQ multiplex PCR. The sample comprises about 340,000 clones, nearly 95% of which are singletons, and around 6% rests with the top ten. The sequences come from peripheral blood, collected about 5 months after surgery. The receptors originated from a boy younger than two with tuberous sclerosis and intractable seizures. Both conserved end residues are part of each CDR3. The order of the fields is CDR3 protein, CDR3 DNA, J gene, D gene, V gene, clone size. The D gene is left open where the match is weak. Only some rows state a clone size, as once, few, many or a class for expanded clones.

CATSRVIGGGQPQHF | TGTGCCACCAGCAGAGTAATCGGGGGGGGGCAGCCCCAGCATTTT | TRBJ1-5 | NA | TRBV15 | NA
CAWSLGTTPAETQYF | TGTGCCTGGAGCCTCGGGACGACGCCGGCAGAGACCCAGTACTTC | TRBJ2-5 | NA | TRBV30 | NA
CASSFNRQMEAFF | TGTGCCAGCAGCTTTAACAGGCAGATGGAAGCTTTCTTT | TRBJ1-1 | NA | TRBV7-9 | NA
CASSSGGKGETQYF | TGTGCCAGCAGCTCTGGAGGGAAGGGAGAGACCCAGTACTTC | TRBJ2-5 | NA | TRBV3-1/TRBV3-2 | few
CASAGTGGGQPQHF | TGTGCCTCGGCCGGGACAGGGGGCGGTCAGCCCCAGCATTTT | TRBJ1-5 | TRBD1 | TRBV10-3 | NA
CASSQELLGRTSEAFF | TGTGCCAGCAGCCAAGAATTATTAGGGCGGACCTCAGAAGCTTTCTTT | TRBJ1-1 | NA | TRBV3-1/TRBV3-2 | NA
CASSLDGGGYTF | TGCGCCAGCAGCTTGGATGGGGGAGGCTACACCTTC | TRBJ1-2 | NA | TRBV5-1 | NA
CASSVDRGSPLHF | TGTGCCAGCAGCGTGGACAGGGGATCACCCCTCCACTTT | TRBJ1-6 | TRBD1 | TRBV9 | few
CAISETSGSEQYF | TGTGCCATCAGTGAGACTAGCGGGAGCGAGCAGTACTTC | TRBJ2-7 | TRBD2 | TRBV10-3 | few
CASSQAHSGGYTF | TGTGCCAGCAGCCAAGCCCACAGTGGGGGCTACACCTTC | TRBJ1-2 | NA | TRBV3-1/TRBV3-2 | few
CASSFGGSRSSNYEQYF | TGCGCCAGCAGCTTCGGGGGGTCTCGTTCCTCAAATTACGAGCAGTACTTC | TRBJ2-7 | TRBD2 | TRBV5-1 | NA
CASSSNGKRGAYNEQFF | TGTGCCAGCAGCTCTAATGGAAAGCGGGGGGCCTACAATGAGCAGTTCTTC | TRBJ2-1 | TRBD2 | TRBV9 | NA
CASSNTGQGFYEQYF | TGTGCCAGCAGCAATACCGGACAGGGTTTTTACGAGCAGTACTTC | TRBJ2-7 | TRBD1 | TRBV3-1/TRBV3-2 | NA
CASSLRDGRREKLFF | TGTGCCAGCAGTTTAAGGGACGGCCGTCGGGAAAAACTGTTTTTT | TRBJ1-4 | NA | TRBV27 | NA
CASHRVPVPYEQYF | TGTGCCAGTCACCGGGTCCCCGTCCCCTACGAGCAGTACTTC | TRBJ2-7 | NA | TRBV6-5 | NA
CASNKGGTEAFF | TGTGCCAGTAATAAAGGGGGCACTGAAGCTTTCTTT | TRBJ1-1 | NA | TRBV19 | NA
CATSELAGENQETQYF | TGTGCCACCAGTGAATTGGCAGGGGAAAACCAAGAGACCCAGTACTTC | TRBJ2-5 | NA | TRBV24-1 | many
CASSVVDRGEQYF | TGTGCCAGCAGCGTAGTAGACAGGGGGGAGCAGTACTTC | TRBJ2-7 | TRBD1 | TRBV9 | NA